Presented here are 16 T cell receptor beta chains from one specimen sequenced in a study of cytomegalovirus exposure and HLA in healthy donors. Clones were read by immunoSEQ multiplex PCR, and TCRdb kept only the in-frame ones, dropping some. The table has about 220,000 clones, 88% seen once. Sequencing was carried out using PBMCs. Receptors originate from a woman aged 18-35 years in good health and CMV-seronegative.

The chain has TRBV5-1 and TRBJ1-1, with TRBD1 matching over 7 bases. This CDR3 is 14 amino acids long. V shed 2 bases and J 1 base; nucleotides not matched to a gene: 2. CDR1 SGHRS and CDR2 YFSETQ come from the germline V gene. The CDR3 bases are TGCGCCAGCAGCTTACAGGGGTGGAACACTGAAGCTTTCTTT. This encodes CASSLQGWNTEAFF.

On this clone: Other DNA sequences in this sample translate to the same CDR3. The chain links TRBV9 to TRBJ1-3; D unclear. Germline assignment: CDR1 SGDLS and CDR2 YYNGEE. This CDR3 has 15 residues. The V end was cut by 0 bases, the J end by 0 bases, with 7 bases between. This CDR3 reads CASSVAPGSGNTIYF. The CDR3 coding sequence is TGTGCCAGCAGCGTAGCTCCGGGCTCTGGAAACACCATATATTTT.

This rearrangement joins TRBV9 to TRBJ2-5, with TRBD2 matching over 7 bases. From germline, CDR1 is SGDLS and CDR2 YYNGEE. The V segment lost 4 bases and the J segment 1 base; nucleotides outside the gene matches: 4. The CDR3 runs 14 residues. The CDR3 loop reads CASSTLAIQETQYF. CDR3 bases: TGTGCCAGCAGCACACTAGCGATCCAAGAGACCCAGTACTTC.

The J gene is TRBJ1-2, the V gene TRBV29-1, with D possibly being TRBD1 (6 bases). The V gene's germline CDR1 is SQVTM and CDR2 ANQGSEA. The V end lost 4 bases, the J end lost 0 bases, and 9 bases lay between the germline ends. The CDR3 sequence is 13 residues long. The CDR3 DNA sequence: TGCAGCGTTGTAACAGGGACTAACTATGGCTACACCTTC. Protein sequence: CSVVTGTNYGYTF.

This clone appeared once. This chain connects TRBV6-1 to TRBJ2-3; possible D gene TRBD1, 6 bases. Germline assignment: CDR1 MNHNS and CDR2 SASEGT. The CDR3 has 13 amino acids. V was shortened by 3 bases and J by 11 bases, with 15 bases between the two germline ends. In nucleotides, the CDR3 is TGTGCCAGCAGTGACGGTGGGGGCGTTAGGCAGTATTTT. Encoded protein: CASSDGGGVRQYF.

The chain couples TRBV27 to TRBJ1-5; 7 nucleotides match TRBD1. Per germline, CDR1 MNHEY and CDR2 SMNVEV (reference sequence). This CDR3 is built from 14 residues. The junction had 6 bases not matched to a gene; V was cut back by 6 bases and J by 4 bases. DNA of the CDR3: TGTGCCAGCAGGAGGGGACAGTCAAATCAGCCCCAGCATTTT. Amino acid sequence: CASRRGQSNQPQHF.

The chain links TRBV27 to TRBJ1-1, with 8 bases matching TRBD1. CDR1 is MNHEY, CDR2 SMNVEV, per germline (reference sequence). The CDR3 runs 15 residues. Unmatched junction bases numbered 6, after V lost 2 bases and J lost 4 bases. CDR3 sequence: CASSLQGAHGTEAFF. As DNA, the CDR3 is TGTGCCAGCAGTTTACAGGGGGCGCATGGCACTGAAGCTTTCTTT.

V usage is TRBV6-5 and J usage is TRBJ2-1, with 8 nucleotides matching TRBD1. V was pared by 2 bases and J by 7 bases, with 7 bases of the junction left unmatched. This CDR3 is built from 15 residues. The germline gives CDR1 MNHEY, CDR2 SVGAGI. In DNA form, the CDR3 reads TGTGCCAGCAGTTACGACTCAGGGGGCAGAAATGAGCAGTTCTTC. Residues: CASSYDSGGRNEQFF.

This clone was counted once. The CDR3 region has the DNA TGTGCCAGCAGTTCCTCCGGGACTAAAGCTTTCTTT. This gives the protein CASSSSGTKAFF. The chain combines TRBV6-6 with TRBJ1-1; TRBD1 might be the D (5 bases). Germline CDR1 and CDR2: MNHNY and SVGAGI (reference sequence). The CDR3 spans 12 residues. Trimming stripped 4 bases from V and 9 bases from J, with 12 bases between.

This sequence joins TRBV6-5 and TRBJ1-1, with D possibly TRBD1 on 6 matching bases. In germline, CDR1 is MNHEY, CDR2 SVGAGI. V lost 6 bases, J lost 7 bases, and 15 bases lay in between. CDR3 size: 13 residues. The CDR3 region has the DNA TGTGCCAGCAGAGACAGGACCTACCTTGAAGCTTTCTTT. It translates to CASRDRTYLEAFF.

This clone was recorded only once. J is TRBJ2-2 and V is TRBV6-4, with D unclear. The germline gives CDR1 MRHNA, CDR2 SNTAGT. There are 13 residues in the CDR3. Trimming pared 5 bases from V and 3 bases from J, leaving 7 bases between. The chain's CDR3 is CASSRGDTGELFF. CDR3 coding DNA: TGTGCCAGCAGTCGTGGAGACACCGGGGAGCTGTTTTTT.

The chain recombines TRBV4-1 with TRBJ2-7, with a weak D call TRBD2 (6 bases). CDR3 length equals 13 residues. The V gene's germline CDR1 is MGHRA and CDR2 YSYEKL. The ends were cut back, 3 bases at V and 7 bases at J, with 13 bases in the middle. This chain's CDR3 is CASSQSKGGEQYF. Written as DNA, the CDR3 is TGCGCCAGCAGCCAGTCGAAGGGAGGAGAGCAGTACTTC.

This rearrangement joins TRBV5-1 to TRBJ2-3, with D uncertain. The CDR3 is made up of 15 amino acids. Deletions cut 4 bases from V and 0 bases from J, with 12 bases between. Germline values: CDR1 SGHRS, CDR2 YFSETQ. The CDR3, as DNA: TGCGCCAGCAGCACAACTATTACTAGCACAGATACGCAGTATTTT. Translation: CASSTTITSTDTQYF.

The chain recombines TRBV7-6 with TRBJ2-5, with D possibly matching TRBD2 (6 bases). Trimming removed 4 bases from V and 5 bases from J, with 14 bases in between. CDR1 and CDR2 (germline): SGHVS, FNYEAQ. The CDR3 has 14 amino acids. The CDR3 region has the DNA TGTGCCAGCAGCTATTCCGGGGCGGGGGAGACCCAGTACTTC. Its protein product is CASSYSGAGETQYF. Full variable domain (rest looked up from reference TRBV7-6 and TRBJ2-5): GAGVSQSPRYKVTKRGQDVALRCDPISGHVSLYWYRQALGQGPEFLTYFNYEAQQDKSGLPNDRFSAERPEGSISTLTIQRTEQRDSAMYRCASSYSGAGETQYFGPGTRLLVL.

The V call is TRBV7-9, the J call TRBJ1-4; tentative D call: TRBD1 (5 bases). Deletions cut 5 bases from V and 6 bases from J, with 16 bases between. From germline, CDR1 is SEHNR and CDR2 FQNEAQ (reference sequence). This CDR3 is 15 amino acids long. CDR3 DNA sequence: TGTGCCAGCAGCATCACAGGAAGATCGGATGAAAAACTGTTTTTT. It yields the protein CASSITGRSDEKLFF.

The V call is TRBV5-4, the J call TRBJ2-2; D may be TRBD1 (5 bases). V lost 4 bases and J lost 6, with 16 bases in between. The CDR3 has 15 amino acids. The germline V gene has CDR1 SGHNT and CDR2 YYREEE (reference sequence). CDR3 sequence reads: CASSPKGQASGELFF. The CDR3 DNA reads as TGTGCCAGCAGCCCCAAGGGGCAGGCGTCCGGGGAGCTGTTTTTT.